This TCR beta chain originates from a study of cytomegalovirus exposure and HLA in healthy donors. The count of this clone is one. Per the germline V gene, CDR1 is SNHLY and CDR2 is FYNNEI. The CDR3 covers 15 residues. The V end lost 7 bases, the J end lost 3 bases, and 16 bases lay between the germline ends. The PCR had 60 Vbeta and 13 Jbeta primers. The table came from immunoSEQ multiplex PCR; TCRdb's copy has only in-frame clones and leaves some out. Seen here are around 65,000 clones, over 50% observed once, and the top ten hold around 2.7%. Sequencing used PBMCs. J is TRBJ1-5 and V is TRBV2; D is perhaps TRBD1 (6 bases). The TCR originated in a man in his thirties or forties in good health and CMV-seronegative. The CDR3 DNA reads TGTGCCAGCAATGGGGCACAGGGAGACAATCAGCCCCAGCATTTT. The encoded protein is CASNGAQGDNQPQHF.